This entry describes one T cell receptor beta chain. The antigen remains undetermined. These data come from a study of spatial heterogeneity in lung cancer. At the level of the study: Raw-read counts averaged over ten per unique TCR and UMI combination. Whole-study results and caveats: Ubiquitous expanded tumor TCRs showed up in blood more at resection than follow-up.

Unique molecular identifiers tagged every individual TCR cDNA molecule. TCRdb re-called the 5' RACE reads through MiXCR, storing one row per CDR3 protein. The table includes thousands of distinct CDR3 sequences, roughly 24% detected once. This sample's time point: sample taken at primary tumor resection. Extraction of whole RNA from tumor, nontumor lung or frozen PBMC preceded unsorted sequencing. Samples were obtained from 65 to 80 donors, all untreated early-stage non-small cell lung cancer patients. This material consisted of PBMCs, taken at surgery. The source is a male donor with early-stage non-small cell lung cancer.

The CDR3: CSAQPADMYNSPLHF. In nucleotides, the CDR3 is TGCAGTGCTCAGCCTGCGGACATGTATAATTCACCCCTCCACTTT. The rearrangement uses TRBV20-1 and TRBJ1-6; D might be TRBD1 (5 bases). Trimming removed 5 bases from V and 4 bases from J, with 15 bases in between. This CDR3 has 15 amino acids. Germline CDR1 DFQATT, CDR2 SNEGSKA (reference sequence).